This TCR beta chain was observed in a study of T-cell memory formation after mild COVID-19 (dated by TCRdb to the early 2020s). For context, the study as a whole: TCR sequence clusters from the two donors were found to be largely donor specific. Longitudinal TCRalpha and TCRbeta repertoire sequencing tracked T-cell clones expanding and contracting after mild COVID-19 in two donors. Two young, previously healthy adult volunteers made up the cohort, one male and one female.

Ficoll-Paque density gradient centrifugation was the method used to isolate PBMCs. The V end gives up 8 bases and the J end 3 bases, leaving 2 bases in the junction not matched to a gene. From its cysteine to its phenylalanine, the CDR3 spans 12 amino acids. Of the read, only the CDR3 DNA is kept; its 36 bases are in frame from base 1. Sequences MNHNY (CDR1) and SVGAGI (CDR2) are obtained from the germline V gene (reference sequence). As to this clonotype: What this receptor recognizes is not known. No per-base quality is available; no much larger clone lies one base away.

Findings and caveats that apply to the study as a whole: SARS-CoV-2 specificity of the second-wave clones peaking on day 37 was not confirmed. Contracting CD4+ clones appeared mostly in the CM and EM memory subsets, whereas CD8+ clones were enriched in EMRA. Only a couple of mild cases were covered by the study, and larger cohorts that include severe cases with pre-infection samples were considered necessary. Some responding clones were detected in pre-infection memory, which suggested that pre-existing cross-reactive memory T cells had joined the SARS-CoV-2 response. Clones that contracted from day 15 to 85 showed balanced CD4/CD8 phenotypes, whereas a second wave of clones that expanded from day 15 to 37 leaned towards CD4+.

Sequencer: Illumina NovaSeq 6000. cDNA libraries for TCRalpha and TCRbeta were prepared by 5'RACE using constant-segment primers, with sample barcodes and unique molecular identifiers added. RNA was extracted from every sample with Trizol reagent. Library amplification was performed in two PCR steps, and a second sample barcode and Illumina TruSeq adapters were introduced in the second step. Sequencing of libraries was performed on an Illumina NovaSeq with 2 x 150 bp paired-end reads. Processing in the source paper ran as follows. Reads were demultiplexed and collapsed into UMI-guided consensus sequences with migec v1.2.7. Using mixcr v2.1.11, UMI consensuses were aligned to TRA and TRB V and J templates and then assembled into clonotypes. Clonotypes were classified as expanded or contracted when called significant by both edgeR and NoisET, with noise models trained on biological replicates. For edgeR calls, the thresholds were a false discovery rate-adjusted p below 0.01 and a log2 fold-change of 1. As an exploratory analysis of dynamics, max-normalized trajectories of the 1000 most abundant clonotypes were examined by PCA with hierarchical clustering. Each responding clone was given a CD4 or CD8 phenotype based on the CD4+ and CD8+ repertoires, which had been sequenced separately. TCRdb's own reprocessing of the public reads used fastp at Q25 and MiXCR and kept productive beta chains. Each entry merges the rows of one CDR3 protein and shows their most common DNA and genes. These V and J calls are TCRdb output, not the study's own analysis. Within this sample are roughly 400,000 distinct CDR3 sequences, with 16% of them counted one time only. The ten largest make up under 25% of the sample.

Sequences were obtained from PBMCs or a T cell subset sorted from them (not recorded which). The chain links TRBV6-6 with TRBJ2-3, with 7 junctional bases fitting TRBD2. The TCR was taken from a man aged 18 to 29 who had mild COVID-19 (a few samples of this study predate the infection). The sample titles of this study are shuffled in the database, so cell type and time point are left out; the donor was told from shared clones. In nucleotide form, the sequence is TGTGCCAGCGGGGGAGGGACAGATACGCAGTATTTT. This codes for CASGGGTDTQYF.